This T cell receptor beta chain originates from a study of T cell responses to AZD1222 COVID-19 vaccine. Study-wide findings and caveats: Spike-spanning, vaccine-associated CD4 TCRs were dominant at 160-218 and 743-854. Of spike-specific TCRs, nearly half reportedly target regions left unmutated in variants.

About this clone itself: Its antigen is not known.

The data were produced by immunoSEQ multiplex PCR, yet TCRdb's version contains in-frame clones alone and is incomplete. Found here are more than 90,000 clones, more than 85% of them singletons; the top ten hold approximately 6.5%. The CDR3 contains 18 residues. V dropped 1 base and J dropped 1 base, with 17 bases sitting between them. Germline V gives CDR1 LGHNA, CDR2 YNFKEQ. The chain uses TRBV4-2 and TRBJ2-1, with D perhaps TRBD2 (6 bases). The sequence was obtained from an adult who received the AZD1222 COVID-19 vaccine. The sequenced sample was peripheral blood, obtained 28 days after the second AZD1222 dose. CDR3 amino acids: CASSQGLGAGNSYNEQFF. The DNA for the CDR3 is TGTGCCAGCAGCCAAGGGCTTGGGGCGGGAAATTCCTACAATGAGCAGTTCTTC.